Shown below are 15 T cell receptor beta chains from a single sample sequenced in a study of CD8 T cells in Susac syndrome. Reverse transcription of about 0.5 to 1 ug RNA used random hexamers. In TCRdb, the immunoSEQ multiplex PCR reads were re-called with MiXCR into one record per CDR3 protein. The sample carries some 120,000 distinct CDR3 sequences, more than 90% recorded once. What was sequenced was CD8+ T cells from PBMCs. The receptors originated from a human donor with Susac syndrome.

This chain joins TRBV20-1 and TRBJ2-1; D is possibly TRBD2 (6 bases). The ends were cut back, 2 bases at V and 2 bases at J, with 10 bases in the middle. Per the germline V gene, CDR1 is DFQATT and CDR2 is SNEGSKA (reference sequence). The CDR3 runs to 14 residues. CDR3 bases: TGCAGTGCTAGAACTAGCAGCACCTACAATGAGCAGTTCTTC. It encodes CSARTSSTYNEQFF.

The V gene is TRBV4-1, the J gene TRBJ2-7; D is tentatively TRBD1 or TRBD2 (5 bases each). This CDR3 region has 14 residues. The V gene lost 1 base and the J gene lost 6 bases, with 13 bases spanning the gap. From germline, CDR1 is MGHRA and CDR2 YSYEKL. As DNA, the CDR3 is TGCGCCAGCAGCCAAGGGGGGTTGGGGCGCGAGCAGTACTTC. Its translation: CASSQGGLGREQYF.

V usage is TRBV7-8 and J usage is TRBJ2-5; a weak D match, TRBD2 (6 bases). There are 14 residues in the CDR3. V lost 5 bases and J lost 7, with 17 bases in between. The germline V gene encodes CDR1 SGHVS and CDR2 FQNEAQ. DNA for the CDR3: TGTGCCAGCAGCGTGGGACTCCGTACGGGGACCCAGTACTTC. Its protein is CASSVGLRTGTQYF.

The CDR3 region is CASSPDRSYGYTF. The DNA of the CDR3 is TGCGCCAGCAGCCCGGACAGAAGCTATGGCTACACCTTC. The rearrangement links TRBV5-1 to TRBJ1-2; TRBD1 is a possible D gene (6 bases). The CDR3 has 13 amino acids. Trimming stripped 4 bases from V and 4 bases from J, with 11 bases between. Germline CDR1 SGHRS, CDR2 YFSETQ.

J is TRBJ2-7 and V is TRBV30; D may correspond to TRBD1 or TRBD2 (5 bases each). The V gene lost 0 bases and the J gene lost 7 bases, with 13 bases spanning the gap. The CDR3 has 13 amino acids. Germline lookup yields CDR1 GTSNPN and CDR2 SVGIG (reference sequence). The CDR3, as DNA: TGTGCCTGGAGTGTAACCCCCGAGGGGGAGCAGTACTTC. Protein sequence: CAWSVTPEGEQYF.

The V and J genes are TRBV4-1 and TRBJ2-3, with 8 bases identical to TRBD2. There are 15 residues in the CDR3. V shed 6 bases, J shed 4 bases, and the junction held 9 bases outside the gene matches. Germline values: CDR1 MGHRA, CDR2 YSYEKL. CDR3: CASRSSGGGPDTQYF. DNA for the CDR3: TGCGCCAGCAGATCGAGCGGGGGAGGACCAGATACGCAGTATTTT.

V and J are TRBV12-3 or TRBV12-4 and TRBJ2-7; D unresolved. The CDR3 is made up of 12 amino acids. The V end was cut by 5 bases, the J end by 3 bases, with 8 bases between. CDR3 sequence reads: CASSPGIYEQYF. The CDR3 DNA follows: TGTGCCAGCAGTCCAGGAATCTACGAGCAGTACTTC.

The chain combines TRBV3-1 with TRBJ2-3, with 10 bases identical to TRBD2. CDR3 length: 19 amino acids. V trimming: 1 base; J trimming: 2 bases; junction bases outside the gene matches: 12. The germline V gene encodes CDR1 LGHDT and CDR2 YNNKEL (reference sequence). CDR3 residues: CASSQAPHSGRAFTDTQYF. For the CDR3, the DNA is TGTGCCAGCAGCCAAGCCCCCCACAGCGGGAGGGCCTTCACAGATACGCAGTATTTT.

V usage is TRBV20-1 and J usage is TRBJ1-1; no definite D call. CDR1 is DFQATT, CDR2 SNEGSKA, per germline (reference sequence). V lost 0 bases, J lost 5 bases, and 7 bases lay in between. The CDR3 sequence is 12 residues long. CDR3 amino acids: CSARDWSTEAFF. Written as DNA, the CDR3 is TGCAGTGCTAGAGACTGGAGTACTGAAGCTTTCTTT.

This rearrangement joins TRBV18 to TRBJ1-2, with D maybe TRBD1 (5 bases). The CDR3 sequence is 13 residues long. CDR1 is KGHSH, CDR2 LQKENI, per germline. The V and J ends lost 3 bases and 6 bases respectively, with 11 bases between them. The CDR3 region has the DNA TGTGCCAGCTCACCGGGGGAGTGGGATGGCTACACCTTC. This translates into CASSPGEWDGYTF.

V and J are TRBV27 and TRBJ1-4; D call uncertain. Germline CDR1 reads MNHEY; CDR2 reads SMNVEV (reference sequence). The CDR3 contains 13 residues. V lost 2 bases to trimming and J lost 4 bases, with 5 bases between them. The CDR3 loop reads CASSLKLNEKLFF. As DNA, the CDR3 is TGTGCCAGCAGTTTAAAGCTTAATGAAAAACTGTTTTTT.

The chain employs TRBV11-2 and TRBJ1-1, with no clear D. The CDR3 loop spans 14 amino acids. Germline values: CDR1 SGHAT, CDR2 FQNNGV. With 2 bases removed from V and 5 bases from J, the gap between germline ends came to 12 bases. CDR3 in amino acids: CASSLTTQPTEAFF. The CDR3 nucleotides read TGTGCCAGCAGCTTAACAACTCAGCCTACTGAAGCTTTCTTT.

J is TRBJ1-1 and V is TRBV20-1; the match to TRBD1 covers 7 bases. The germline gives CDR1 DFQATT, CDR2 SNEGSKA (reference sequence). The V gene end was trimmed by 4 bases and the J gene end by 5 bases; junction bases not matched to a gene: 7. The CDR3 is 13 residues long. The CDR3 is CSAIDRDVTEAFF. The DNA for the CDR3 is TGCAGTGCTATCGACAGGGACGTAACTGAAGCTTTCTTT.

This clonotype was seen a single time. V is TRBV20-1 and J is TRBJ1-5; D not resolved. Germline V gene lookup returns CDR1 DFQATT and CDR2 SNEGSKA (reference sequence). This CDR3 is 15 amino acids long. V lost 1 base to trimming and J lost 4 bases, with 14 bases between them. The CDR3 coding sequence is TGCAGTGCTAGAGTTGGGAGGGCTCGGAATCAGCCCCAGCATTTT. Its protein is CSARVGRARNQPQHF.

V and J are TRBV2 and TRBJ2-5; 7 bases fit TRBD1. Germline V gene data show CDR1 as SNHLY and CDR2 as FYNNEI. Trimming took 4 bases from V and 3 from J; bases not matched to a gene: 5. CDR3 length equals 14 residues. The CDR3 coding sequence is TGTGCCAGCAGTGTCGACAGGGCCGAAGAGACCCAGTACTTC. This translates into CASSVDRAEETQYF.